Below are 14 T cell receptor beta chains sequenced from a single sample in a study of technical replicates of blood from a handful of donors. Data came from immunoSEQ multiplex PCR; TCRdb stores just in-frame clones and leaves some out. In the table there are some 91,000 clones, approximately 96% of which are singletons. The sequencing sample was made of T cells isolated from PBMCs. All receptors derive from a human donor in good health.

This chain links TRBV4-1 with TRBJ2-3, with 10 positions matching TRBD2. With V trimmed by 4 bases and J by 5 bases, 9 bases remained unmatched. CDR1 and CDR2 from the germline V gene are MGHRA and YSYEKL. The CDR3 is 16 amino acids. Here the CDR3 reads CASSLNDRLAGDTQYF. DNA for the CDR3: TGCGCCAGCAGCCTAAATGATCGACTAGCGGGAGATACGCAGTATTTT.

Only one count was recorded for this clone. The gene calls are TRBV29-1 and TRBJ2-1; 10 bases match TRBD2. The length of the CDR3 is 15 residues. V lost 3 bases and J lost 4; bases outside the gene matches: 6. CDR1 and CDR2 from the germline V gene are SQVTM and ANQGSEA. The CDR3, as DNA: TGCAGCGTTGAGGAGCGGGAGGGTCGGTACAATGAGCAGTTCTTC. It codes for CSVEEREGRYNEQFF.

The chain recombines TRBV6-1 with TRBJ2-5; tentative D call: TRBD1 (6 bases). The CDR3 covers 17 residues. V was cut by 2 bases and J by 7 bases, with 23 bases left in between. Germline lookup yields CDR1 MNHNS and CDR2 SASEGT. CDR3 protein: CASSEPGWKQGRGTQYF. DNA for the CDR3: TGTGCCAGCAGTGAACCGGGTTGGAAACAGGGAAGAGGGACCCAGTACTTC.

The chain couples TRBV6-1 to TRBJ2-6; D possibly corresponds to TRBD2 (5 bases). V lost 4 bases to trimming and J lost 2 bases, with 9 bases between them. This CDR3 has 15 amino acids. Germline CDR1 reads MNHNS; CDR2 reads SASEGT. The CDR3 DNA sequence: TGTGCCAGCAGTGTAGAGGGAACTGGGGCCAACGTCCTGACTTTC. Protein: CASSVEGTGANVLTF.

The chain uses TRBV2 and TRBJ2-2; TRBD2 might be the D (6 bases). Trimming took 6 bases from V and 1 from J, leaving 9 bases between them. The CDR3 length is 14 residues. Germline V lookup: CDR1 SNHLY, CDR2 FYNNEI. The CDR3 nucleotides are TGTGCCAGCAGGGTTAGCGGGAACACCGGGGAGCTGTTTTTT. Translating gives CASRVSGNTGELFF.

The chain is built from TRBV27 and TRBJ1-6; 9 bases line up with TRBD1. V dropped 5 bases and J dropped 8; count of bases not matched to a gene: 16. Germline CDR1 MNHEY, CDR2 SMNVEV (reference sequence). The CDR3 loop spans 18 amino acids. Here the CDR3 reads CASSLRTGANVNDSPLHF. The CDR3 DNA follows: TGTGCCAGCAGTCTCCGGACAGGGGCGAACGTAAATGATTCACCCCTCCACTTT.

This clone has only one observation. The rearrangement uses TRBV28 and TRBJ1-5, with 9 bases identical to TRBD1. The CDR3 covers 15 residues. V dropped 7 bases and J dropped 6; count of bases not matched to a gene: 10. The germline gives CDR1 MDHEN, CDR2 SYDVKM. This CDR3 reads CASTNRRDRVQPQHF. The CDR3 DNA follows: TGTGCCAGCACCAACCGGAGGGACAGGGTTCAGCCCCAGCATTTT. The whole variable domain, remainder taken from reference TRBV28 and TRBJ1-5, is DVKVTQSSRYLVKRTGEKVFLECVQDMDHENMFWYRQDPGLGLRLIYFSYDVKMKEKGDIPEGYSVSREKKERFSLILESASTNQTSMYLCASTNRRDRVQPQHFGDGTRLSIL.

This clone occurred once. The V and J genes are TRBV4-2 and TRBJ2-1; 9 bases line up with TRBD2. This CDR3 is built from 15 residues. J lost 5 bases, V lost 1 base, and 3 bases had no gene match. Looked up from germline, CDR1 is LGHNA and CDR2 is YNFKEQ. As DNA, the CDR3 is TGTGCCAGCAGCCAAGGCGGGAGGGTGCACAATGAGCAGTTCTTC. It codes for CASSQGGRVHNEQFF.

The CDR3 bases are TGTGCCACCGGGGTGGGAGCGGGAGGATTATCCTACGAGCAGTACTTC. Its protein is CATGVGAGGLSYEQYF. The rearrangement uses TRBV10-3 and TRBJ2-7, with 9 nucleotides matching TRBD2. Trimming at V came to 10 bases and at J to 1 base, leaving 14 bases not matched to a gene. The CDR3 length is 16 residues. Germline values: CDR1 ENHRY, CDR2 SYGVKD.

The chain links TRBV29-1 to TRBJ1-2; D may be TRBD1 (6 bases). Germline CDR1 is SQVTM and CDR2 is ANQGSEA. The CDR3 is 14 residues long. V dropped 4 bases and J dropped 4 bases, with 16 bases sitting between them. The CDR3 loop is CSVVLGAPVYGYTF. DNA for the CDR3: TGCAGCGTTGTCTTGGGGGCGCCGGTCTATGGCTACACCTTC.

This chain connects TRBV29-1 to TRBJ2-1, with 7 bases lining up with TRBD2. The CDR3 spans 15 residues. Trimming took 2 bases from V and 2 from J; bases not matched to a gene: 6. Germline V gives CDR1 SQVTM, CDR2 ANQGSEA. CDR3 protein: CSVEKYTSAYNEQFF. For the CDR3, the DNA is TGCAGCGTTGAAAAGTATACTAGCGCCTACAATGAGCAGTTCTTC.

The rearrangement joins TRBV30 to TRBJ2-5; 7 nucleotides line up with TRBD1. Looked up from germline, CDR1 is GTSNPN and CDR2 is SVGIG (reference sequence). Trimming cost V 1 base and J 0 bases; bases outside gene matches: 5. There are 15 residues in the CDR3. The DNA of the CDR3 is TGTGCCTGGAGTGAATACAGGGGAAACCAAGAGACCCAGTACTTC. It encodes CAWSEYRGNQETQYF.

This chain joins TRBV5-4 and TRBJ2-1; 11 bases match TRBD2. The junction had 16 bases not matched to a gene; V was cut back by 7 bases and J by 7 bases. CDR1 is SGHNT, CDR2 YYREEE, per germline (reference sequence). The CDR3 is 17 amino acids. The CDR3 DNA follows: TGTGCCAGCCGCCCGGGACTAGCGGTACTATCCCGGAATGAGCAGTTCTTC. Its protein is CASRPGLAVLSRNEQFF.

The chain uses TRBV27 and TRBJ2-7; TRBD2 agrees at 7 bases. Losses at the gene ends were 6 bases for V and 6 bases for J; bases not matched to a gene: 11. Germline V lookup: CDR1 MNHEY, CDR2 SMNVEV (reference sequence). The CDR3 consists of 14 residues. DNA for the CDR3: TGTGCCAGCAGCCCCTGGTCGGGGGGTTCCGAGCAGTACTTC. Translated: CASSPWSGGSEQYF.